These T cell receptor beta chains were read from a single sample in a study of blood T cell repertoires in COVID-19. Here immunoSEQ multiplex PCR was the method, and the copy in TCRdb shows in-frame clones only, minus some. The table records some 150,000 clones, roughly 90% of them present only once. Sequencing used PBMCs or T cells enriched from blood (not recorded which). These receptors originate from a woman in her thirties with acute COVID-19. CDR3s include the opening cysteine and the closing phenylalanine or tryptophan. D genes are given only for firm matches. Size values are once, few and many counts, or a class for expanded clones, and some rows have none.

size,J,D,V,DNA,CDR3
-,TRBJ1-2,TRBD1,TRBV5-1,TGCGCCAGCAGCTTCGCGGGACAGGGGGCTTTCGGCTACACCTTC,CASSFAGQGAFGYTF
-,TRBJ2-5,-,TRBV28,TGTGCCAGCAGTCGGTGGGAGACCCAGTACTTC,CASSRWETQYF
-,TRBJ1-2,TRBD1,TRBV11-2,TGTGCCAGCAGCTTAAGCCGGGACAGGGGCTTCACATCGCGGGGCTACACCTTC,CASSLSRDRGFTSRGYTF
-,TRBJ2-3,TRBD2,TRBV6-5,TGTGCCAGCAGTTATTTTGCAGGGACTAGAGCAGATACGCAGTATTTT,CASSYFAGTRADTQYF
-,TRBJ1-1,-,TRBV12-3/TRBV12-4,TGTGCCAGCAGCGTTGGACTCGGGACTGAAGCTTTCTTT,CASSVGLGTEAFF
-,TRBJ2-7,TRBD1,TRBV28,TGTGCCAGCAGTAACCGGGACAGAGACTACGAGCAGTACTTC,CASSNRDRDYEQYF
-,TRBJ2-6,-,TRBV7-9,TGTGCCACCATGCTAATACTCTCTGGGGCCAACGTCCTGACTTTC,CATMLILSGANVLTF
once,TRBJ1-1,-,TRBV11-1,TGTGCCAGCAGCCCCGAAGAGGTCAGGGGCGCTGAAGCTTTCTTT,CASSPEEVRGAEAFF
-,TRBJ2-3,TRBD1,TRBV7-9,TGTGCCAGCAGCGGGGACAGAGAGGGTACGCAGTATTTT,CASSGDREGTQYF
-,TRBJ2-7,TRBD1,TRBV7-9,TGTGCCAGCAGCACCACTACAGGGGCCTACGAGCAGTACTTC,CASSTTTGAYEQYF
-,TRBJ1-5,-,TRBV7-2,TGTGCCAGCAGCTTACAGGATGGAAGCAATCAGCCCCAGCATTTT,CASSLQDGSNQPQHF
-,TRBJ2-1,TRBD2,TRBV5-4,TGTGCCAGCAGCTCAGGTGGGACTAGCGGTTACAATGAGCAGTTCTTC,CASSSGGTSGYNEQFF
-,TRBJ1-2,TRBD1,TRBV9,TGTGCCAGCAGCGTAGCAGGGGGCCCCAACTATGGCTACACCTTC,CASSVAGGPNYGYTF
-,TRBJ2-2,-,TRBV6-6,TGTGCCAGCAGTCAGGGGCGCGTCCACACCGGGGAGCTGTTTTTT,CASSQGRVHTGELFF
once,TRBJ2-7,TRBD2,TRBV7-2,TGTGCCAGCAGCTTAGGTCGGGGGGACTACTACGAGCAGTACTTC,CASSLGRGDYYEQYF
-,TRBJ2-2,TRBD2,TRBV11-3,TGTGCCAGCAGCTTGGGCTGGCGGGAGGAAGGCACCGGGGAGCTGTTTTTT,CASSLGWREEGTGELFF
once,TRBJ2-2,TRBD2,TRBV19,TGTGCCAGTTCGCTCAGACTAGCGGGAGTCTTCGGGGAGCTGTTTTTT,CASSLRLAGVFGELFF
-,TRBJ2-7,TRBD1,TRBV25-1,TGTGCCAGCAGTGAAGGCCGCGGGACAGGCCGCTACGAGCAGTACTTC,CASSEGRGTGRYEQYF
-,TRBJ2-7,-,TRBV6-2/TRBV6-3,TGTGCCAGCAGTTACTCGACATTTATTCTCCCCCTATACGAGCAGTACTTC,CASSYSTFILPLYEQYF
-,TRBJ1-5,-,TRBV7-2,TGTGCCAGCAGCACCAACTATCAGCCCCAGCATTTT,CASSTNYQPQHF
-,TRBJ1-4,TRBD1,TRBV28,TGTGCCAGCAGCGTAGAGGGCAGGGGGCGAGGTGAAAAACTGTTTTTT,CASSVEGRGRGEKLFF
-,TRBJ2-7,-,TRBV9,TGTGCCAGCAGCGTAGCGACGGGAACGAGCTCCTACGAGCAGTACTTC,CASSVATGTSSYEQYF
-,TRBJ2-7,TRBD2,TRBV9,TGTGCCAGCAGCGTTGAAGCGGGAGGGTACGAGCAGTACTTC,CASSVEAGGYEQYF
once,TRBJ1-1,-,TRBV28,TGTGCCAGCAGTTCTGGGGCAGGGGTGAACACTGAAGCTTTCTTT,CASSSGAGVNTEAFF
-,TRBJ1-4,-,TRBV27,TGTGCCAGCAGTTTTTACTCGGGGGGCGATGAAAAACTGTTTTTT,CASSFYSGGDEKLFF
-,TRBJ2-4,-,TRBV7-2,TGTGCCAGCAGCTTAGCTTCCGGGTCTCTCATAGCCAAAAACATTCAGTACTTC,CASSLASGSLIAKNIQYF
-,TRBJ2-3,TRBD2,TRBV29-1,TGCAGCGTTGAACAACCCCGGACTAGCGGGAGGGCCGGTAGCACAGATACGCAGTATTTT,CSVEQPRTSGRAGSTDTQYF
-,TRBJ2-1,TRBD2,TRBV6-6,TGTGCCAGCCAACTAGCGGAACCCTACAATGAGCAGTTCTTC,CASQLAEPYNEQFF
-,TRBJ1-5,TRBD1,TRBV4-1,TGCGCCAGCAGCCAAGAGGGGCGGGCAGGGGGTCAGCCCCAGCATTTT,CASSQEGRAGGQPQHF